This T cell receptor beta chain was identified during a study of shared clonotypes between healthy human individuals. Notes on the study in general: The study found lower generation probabilities in non-shared clonotypes than in those shared by all four donors.

A note on this clone: The antigen remains undetermined.

Measured with immunoSEQ multiplex PCR; TCRdb has only the in-frame clones, and not every one. The table has 2 million to 3 million clones, roughly 93% seen once. Looked up from germline, CDR1 is SGHAT and CDR2 is FQNNGV. There are 17 residues in the CDR3. V shed 0 bases, J shed 6 bases, and the junction held 10 bases outside the gene matches. The gene calls are TRBV11-2 and TRBJ2-1; 8 bases align to TRBD2. The TCR originated in a man younger than 35 in good health. Some clones in this sample may be carry-over from other donors' samples. The sequenced sample was naive CD4+ T cells from PBMCs. The subset was: CD45RA+ positively selected. The CDR3 here is CASSLDRRLASSNEQFF. DNA of the CDR3: TGTGCCAGCAGCTTAGATCGCCGACTAGCGAGTAGCAATGAGCAGTTCTTC.